The text below deals with one T cell receptor beta chain. No antigen is known for it. There are no base qualities to consult, and no much larger clone falls within one base. The source of the sample is a study of T cell repertoires in ileal Crohn's disease (dated by TCRdb to between 2018 and 2021). For the study in its entirety: The median duration of disease was approximately eight years, and at the time of surgery approximately 33% of patients were active smokers. Postoperative therapy was given to about half of the patients, with thiopurines administered to more than 10 patients and anti-TNF agents administered to 20 or so patients. The study sequenced fewer than 200 mucosal samples from roughly 60 patients, taken at several locations on the surgical specimen and at postoperative endoscopy. The study ran alongside a multicentre cohort designed to identify predictors of early endoscopic recurrence after ileocolonic resection. Surgery was performed for a complication in all patients, with stricturing disease in roughly 60% and penetrating disease in roughly 40%. A Rutgeerts score above i0 was used to define endoscopic postoperative recurrence. M6 samples were neoterminal ileum biopsies taken at postoperative colonoscopy. The TCR repertoire was analysed in 50 to 70 patients with Crohn's disease drawn from a prospective multicentre cohort.

Taken with the paper, the label for time point translates to: neoterminal ileum biopsy at postoperative endoscopy, about 6 months after surgery. Adults with ileal or ileocolonic Crohn's disease and an indication for ileocolonic resection were eligible for inclusion. Before DNA extraction, whole ileal mucosal biopsies were kept frozen at -80 degrees C. A TRizol-based method was used to extract genomic DNA from the frozen whole biopsies, and the DNA was quantified with a NanoDrop 2000 spectrophotometer. For commercial TCRB immunosequencing, about 0.45 micrograms of biopsy DNA were submitted for each sample. Adaptive Biotechnology amplified CDR3 regions from genomic DNA with a two-step multiplex PCR that controlled for amplification bias. Primers covering every V and J gene segment were used in the first PCR, while barcodes and Illumina adapters were added in the second PCR. CDR3 libraries were sequenced using an Illumina instrument. On the study's bioinformatics: Analysis combined the vendor-provided pipelines with custom analysis of raw data in R/Bioconductor under R version 3.3.0. Clonality, which ranges from 0 to 1, was calculated as the inverse of the normalised Shannon entropy across all productive clones. High-frequency clones were defined as the share of the repertoire occupied by the top 100 clones, with only clones passing a 95% confidence test being retained. Repertoire diversity was measured with the Simpson index, and overlap between samples was measured with the Morisita-Horn index. The table was pulled from immuneACCESS by TCRdb, which kept in-frame rearrangements only. Such tables lose some clones; where checked, under half of the loss comes from unresolved V genes, and the rest has no known cause. Clonal size and the V and J genes are those of that table, whereas D and trimming came from the DNA. In all, the sample holds approximately 13,000 clones, and around two thirds of those were seen once. Together, the top ten hold over 8.5% of the sample.

CDR1 is given as SNHLY and CDR2 as FYNNEI, both from the germline V gene. Including the terminal cysteine and phenylalanine, the CDR3 comprises 13 residues. The kept DNA is CDR3 alone, 39 bases in frame from the first base. The investigation overall reported the following: Postoperative endoscopy was performed at varying times within the first year after surgery, with a median delay of 6.9 months. Patients who were active smokers at surgery had a significantly higher proportion of clonal expansions than non-smokers (roughly 24% vs 19%, p=0.02). Higher percentages of high-frequency clones at the time of surgery were linked to endoscopic recurrence, and every patient with clonality above 26.8% (18/57) had recurrence. Mucosal CD4 and CD8 T cells were sorted and sequenced only in a subgroup of patients, whose size was not stated. Compared with CD4 T cells, sorted CD8 T cells contained more high-frequency clones, which suggests that the mucosal expansions were mostly CD8.

The chain is assembled from TRBV2 and TRBJ2-2, and TRBD2 may be the D gene, going by 6 matching bases. Sequencing used ileal tissue. This receptor was identified in an adult with Crohn's disease. The sequenced DNA is TGTGCAAGCCGGGGGACGAACACCGGGGAGCTGTTTTTT. It is translated as CASRGTNTGELFF.